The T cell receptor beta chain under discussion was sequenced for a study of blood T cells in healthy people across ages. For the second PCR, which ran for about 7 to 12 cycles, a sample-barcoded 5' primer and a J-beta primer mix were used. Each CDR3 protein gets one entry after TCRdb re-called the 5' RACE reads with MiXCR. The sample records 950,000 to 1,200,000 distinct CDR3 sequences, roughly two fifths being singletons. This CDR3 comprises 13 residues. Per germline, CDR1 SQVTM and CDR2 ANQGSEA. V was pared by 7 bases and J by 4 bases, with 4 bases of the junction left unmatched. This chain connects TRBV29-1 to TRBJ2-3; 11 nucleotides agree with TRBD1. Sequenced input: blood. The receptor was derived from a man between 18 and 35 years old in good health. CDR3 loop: CSAGQGAADTQYF. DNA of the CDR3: TGCAGCGCCGGACAGGGGGCCGCAGATACGCAGTATTTT.